This passage covers 9 T cell receptor beta chains from one sample sequenced in a study of blood T cell repertoires in COVID-19. Data came from immunoSEQ multiplex PCR; TCRdb stores just in-frame clones and leaves some out. The data show 220,000 or so clones, 90% seen once. What was sequenced was PBMCs or T cells enriched from blood (not recorded which). The receptors were gathered from a man under 40 who had been exposed to COVID-19.

The gene calls are TRBV12-3 or TRBV12-4 and TRBJ1-1; D unresolved. The CDR3 sequence is 11 residues long. V dropped 6 bases and J dropped 9 bases, with 11 bases sitting between them. The CDR3 DNA follows: TGTGCCAGCAGCCGCCAGGATAAAGCTTTCTTT. Amino acid sequence: CASSRQDKAFF.

This chain connects TRBV5-1 to TRBJ1-6, with 12 bases lining up with TRBD1. Germline CDR1 and CDR2: SGHRS and YFSETQ. Trimming took 1 base from V and 9 from J; bases not matched to a gene: 2. The CDR3 is 15 residues long. This CDR3 is CASSLQGQGASPLHF. CDR3 sequence (DNA): TGCGCCAGCAGCTTGCAGGGACAGGGGGCTTCACCCCTCCACTTT.

The gene calls are TRBV10-3 and TRBJ1-2; TRBD1 agrees at 7 bases. V lost 5 bases, J lost 4 bases, and 7 bases stayed unmatched. The CDR3 consists of 14 residues. Germline V gene lookup returns CDR1 ENHRY and CDR2 SYGVKD. As DNA, the CDR3 is TGTGCCATCAGTTTGGACAGGACTACCTATGGCTACACCTTC. It codes for CAISLDRTTYGYTF.

The chain joins TRBV7-9 to TRBJ1-1; no clear D gene. The germline V and J ends were trimmed by 4 bases and 5 bases, with 17 bases remaining between them. Germline V gene sequence: CDR1 SEHNR, CDR2 FQNEAQ (reference sequence). The CDR3 extends over 15 amino acids. CDR3 nucleotides: TGTGCCAGCAGCTACGTCATTGGGCGTAGGACTGAAGCTTTCTTT. Translation gives CASSYVIGRRTEAFF. Based on the CDR3 plus reference TRBV7-9 and TRBJ1-1, the full variable domain is DTGVSQNPRHKITKRGQNVTFRCDPISEHNRLYWYRQTLGQGPEFLTYFQNEAQLEKSRLLSDRFSAERPKGSFSTLEIQRTEQGDSAMYLCASSYVIGRRTEAFFGQGTRLTVV.

The chain is built from TRBV15 and TRBJ1-3; D unresolved. There are 12 residues in the CDR3. Germline values: CDR1 LNHNV, CDR2 YYDKDF (reference sequence). With 9 bases removed from V and 2 bases from J, the gap between germline ends came to 8 bases. The chain's CDR3 is CATSGTGNTIYF. The CDR3 bases are TGTGCCACTTCCGGTACTGGAAACACCATATATTTT.

This clone has only one observation. The chain's CDR3 is CASSYDRTSGDEQFF. In nucleotides, the CDR3 is TGTGCCAGCAGTTACGACAGGACTAGCGGGGATGAGCAGTTCTTC. The chain uses TRBV6-5 and TRBJ2-1, with 12 bases fitting TRBD2. This CDR3 has 15 amino acids. J gave up 8 bases and V 2 bases, and 4 bases lay outside the gene matches. Germline CDR1 reads MNHEY; CDR2 reads SVGAGI.

The rearrangement links TRBV2 to TRBJ2-3; TRBD2 aligns across 11 bases. Germline V gene lookup returns CDR1 SNHLY and CDR2 FYNNEI. J gave up 6 bases and V 1 base, and 15 bases lay outside the gene matches. This CDR3 has 19 residues. The CDR3 region has the DNA TGTGCCAGCAGTGAAGATGAGGGGCGGCTAGCGGGGGGCCCGGATACGCAGTATTTT. It translates to CASSEDEGRLAGGPDTQYF.

The chain uses TRBV25-1 and TRBJ1-1, with D possibly TRBD1 on 6 matching bases. Germline assignment: CDR1 MGHDK and CDR2 SYGVNS. The CDR3 has 13 residues. The V end lost 6 bases, the J end lost 1 base, and 9 bases lay between the germline ends. The CDR3 spells CASRGAGNTEAFF. The DNA of the CDR3 is TGTGCCAGCAGGGGGGCAGGGAACACTGAAGCTTTCTTT.

The rearrangement links TRBV11-1 to TRBJ2-7; TRBD2 matches at 13 bases. The CDR3 has 15 amino acids. After removal of 5 bases from V and 7 bases from J, the junction contained 8 bases not matched to a gene. Germline V gene lookup returns CDR1 SGHAT and CDR2 FQDESV (reference sequence). The CDR3 region is CASSPQTSGGPEQYF. As DNA, the CDR3 is TGTGCCAGCAGCCCCCAGACTAGCGGGGGGCCGGAGCAGTACTTC.